The sequence of this T cell receptor (beta chain) was determined in a study of blood T cell repertoires in COVID-19. Study details: Donors in the United States, Italy and Spain gave samples during acute or convalescent COVID-19. In each case, the material was cDNA or gDNA derived from T cells, B-cell-depleted T cells, or PBMCs.

Some clones are missing from TCRdb's copy, which holds only in-frame ones; the method was immunoSEQ multiplex PCR. The sample lists 200,000 to 250,000 clones; around 80% were seen once. What was sequenced was peripheral blood. The TCR originated in a woman aged 70-85 years with acute or convalescent COVID-19.

Here the CDR3 DNA reads TGCGCCAGCAGCACAACAGGGGCCGGTGAGCAGTTCTTC. The encoded protein is CASSTTGAGEQFF. The rearrangement joins TRBV5-1 to TRBJ2-1; 7 bases map to TRBD1. The CDR3 length is 13 residues. Germline CDR1 and CDR2: SGHRS and YFSETQ. With V trimmed by 4 bases and J by 9 bases, 7 bases remained unmatched.